Sequencing of this T cell receptor beta chain was carried out in a study of blood T cell repertoires in COVID-19. Turning to the study itself: COVID-19 samples from acute and convalescent phases originated in the United States, Italy and Spain. Sources were T cells, B-cell-depleted T cells, or PBMCs; the material itself was cDNA or gDNA.

Germline V gives CDR1 SGHTA, CDR2 FQGTGA. CDR3 length: 13 amino acids. V was cut by 5 bases and J by 1 base, with 7 bases left in between. Per the authors' pipeline: Estimation of nucleated cell counts was performed using reference gene primer amplification. Assay: immunoSEQ multiplex PCR; the TCRdb copy retains only in-frame clones and omits some. V, J and clone size reflect that table, while D and trimming were determined from the DNA. The sample consists of roughly 380,000 clones, roughly 87% of them appearing once. Sequencing was done on a sample of peripheral blood. The chain has TRBV7-3 and TRBJ2-3; tentative D call: TRBD2 (5 bases). The clonotype comes from a woman aged 60 to 75 with COVID-19, enrolled during active disease. The DNA of the CDR3 is TGTGCCAGCAGCCGTAGCGGCACAGATACGCAGTATTTT. Translation gives CASSRSGTDTQYF.